What follows describes a single T cell receptor beta chain. Its antigen is undetermined. This specimen belongs to a study of vaccination and CD4 T cells after COVID-19. Study details: Six males and four females, two of them Hispanic, were enrolled as convalescents. Controls had a CEFX pool, an HIV-1 Nef pool, or no peptide added. Study outcomes and limitations: The analysis of convalescent patients involved relatively few individuals and lacked early post-infection timepoints.

Treatment here: roughly 11-day PBMC culture with coronavirus spike peptide pools or control peptides (ViraFEST assay). Cultures used 2 million or so PBMCs per well, roughly 9.6 IU/ml IL-2 and roughly 9 ug/ml peptides. The assay that was used to sequence DNA from cultured CD4+ T cells was the Oncomine TCR Beta short-read assay. TCRdb reprocessed the PCR reads with MiXCR, giving one entry per CDR3 protein. Here the sample spans about 16,000 distinct CDR3 sequences, around three fifths being singletons. CDR1 SEHNR and CDR2 FQNEAQ come from the germline V gene (reference sequence). The CDR3 covers 16 residues. J was trimmed by 2 bases and V by 6 bases; bases with no gene match: 9.

J is TRBJ2-1 and V is TRBV7-9; 8 nucleotides match TRBD1. This clonotype was sampled from a human donor who had recovered from COVID-19. The sample comprised CD4+ T cells from blood, cultured in vitro. In nucleotides, the CDR3 is TGTGCCAGCAGTCCGACCCGGGACAGGCCCTACAATGAGCAGTTCTTC. This gives the protein CASSPTRDRPYNEQFF.